This T cell receptor (beta chain) derives from a study of blood T cells in healthy people across ages. The study, taken as a whole, reports: TCR beta diversity per million T cells fell roughly linearly with age. The study found more naive CD4+ cells and higher diversity in long-lived than aged donors. Investigators treated diversity estimates from one million T cells as underestimates.

A minimum of 6 million PBMCs was isolated per sample. Looked up from germline, CDR1 is SGHTA and CDR2 is FQGNSA. The CDR3 covers 17 residues. A second PCR of about 6 to 11 cycles used a sample-barcoded 5' primer and a J-beta primer mix. TCRdb re-called the 5' RACE reads with MiXCR, one entry per CDR3 protein. This sample has about 510,000 distinct CDR3 sequences, with roughly a quarter found just once. A remark on this clonotype: Antigen unknown.

These data also formed part of another study, on T cells of mothers and their children.

J is TRBJ2-5 and V is TRBV7-2; 11 bases are a match to TRBD2. Matching the DNA end better, TRBJ2-1 makes the J call doubtful. The sequenced material came from blood. This TCR was recovered from a boy between 2 and 10 years old in good health. This CDR3 reads CASSLSTSGVGRNEQFF. The CDR3 DNA sequence: TGTGCCAGCAGCTTATCGACTAGCGGGGTTGGCCGTAATGAGCAGTTCTTC.